This TCR beta chain was sequenced for a study of HIV-infected children after antiretroviral therapy interruption. Study-level background: All children had CD4+ count above 500 and viral load below 50 copies/ml. Continuous-treatment children had median age approximately 8 years, interruption around 9 years. Samples from the continuous-treatment group were taken at weeks 0, 48 and 150. Study-level points and caveats: Naive CD4+ sequences overlapped less between time points once interruption began.

Treatment specified: PENTA 11 planned treatment interruption arm or continuous ART arm. RNA-based 3' RACE libraries used unique molecular identifiers. TCRdb re-derived calls from the 3' RACE reads in MiXCR, one entry per CDR3 protein. Of about 89,000 distinct CDR3 sequences in the sample, about 6.9% were seen once. This clonotype was found many times. As yet, its antigen is unknown. The J segment lost 6 bases and the V segment lost 4 bases, leaving 8 bases of the junction unmatched. The CDR3 runs to 15 residues. The V gene's germline CDR1 is MGHRA and CDR2 YSYEKL. The source material was CD45RA+ CD4+ T cells from PBMCs, pooled from several time points, sampled from a donor given antiretroviral therapy, either interrupted or continuous. Described subset: naive CD4+ CD45RA+ CD45RO- T cells. This clonotype originated in a pool of human donors with HIV. J is TRBJ2-1 and V is TRBV4-1, with 8 nucleotides matching TRBD2. The CDR3 region is CASSLRTGTSNEQFF. The CDR3 DNA is TGCGCCAGCAGCCTTCGGACCGGGACTAGCAATGAGCAGTTCTTC.